This entry lists 6 T cell receptor beta chains sequenced from one sample in a study of blood T cell repertoires in COVID-19. Method: immunoSEQ multiplex PCR; TCRdb's copy keeps in-frame clones and lacks some. The sample has about 260,000 clones, about 91% seen once; the top ten hold approximately 2.5%. Input material: peripheral blood. The receptors derive from a person between 18 and 35 years old with COVID-19, enrolled during active disease.

The chain employs TRBV6-6 and TRBJ1-3; D is undetermined. The CDR3 length is 12 residues. V dropped 6 bases and J dropped 0 bases, with 3 bases sitting between them. The germline V gene has CDR1 MNHNY and CDR2 SVGAGI (reference sequence). CDR3 loop: CASSNSGNTIYF. The CDR3, as DNA: TGTGCCAGCAGCAACTCTGGAAACACCATATATTTT.

This clone showed up just once. J is TRBJ2-7 and V is TRBV5-4, with TRBD1 matching over 9 bases. Trimming at V came to 4 bases and at J to 4 bases, leaving 12 bases not matched to a gene. The CDR3 runs 16 residues. From germline, CDR1 is SGHNT and CDR2 YYREEE (reference sequence). The CDR3 nucleotides are TGTGCCAGCAGCACCGCCTGGGGGACAGGGCAATACGAGCAGTACTTC. It is translated as CASSTAWGTGQYEQYF.

CDR3 sequence reads: CASLAPGSYEQYF. The CDR3 region has the DNA TGTGCCAGCCTAGCTCCGGGCTCCTACGAGCAGTACTTC. The V gene is TRBV28, the J gene TRBJ2-7; D may be TRBD2 (5 bases). This CDR3 spans 13 amino acids. V lost 8 bases to trimming and J lost 0 bases, with 11 bases between them. Germline V CDR1 and CDR2: MDHEN, SYDVKM.

CDR3 nucleotide sequence: TGTGCCATCAGTAACTCGAGGGCCGGGGAGCTGTTTTTT. Translated: CAISNSRAGELFF. The genes are TRBV10-3 and TRBJ2-2; TRBD2 might be the D (5 bases). This CDR3 region has 13 residues. In germline, CDR1 is ENHRY, CDR2 SYGVKD. The ends were cut back, 5 bases at V and 6 bases at J, with 10 bases in the middle.

The chain couples TRBV28 to TRBJ2-2, with 14 bases identical to TRBD2. Per the germline V gene, CDR1 is MDHEN and CDR2 is SYDVKM. The CDR3 runs 20 residues. V lost 3 bases to trimming and J lost 4 bases; unmatched junction nucleotides: 13. This CDR3 is CASSFGFPGLAGVRTGELFF. CDR3 nucleotide sequence: TGTGCCAGCAGTTTTGGCTTCCCGGGACTAGCGGGAGTCCGCACCGGGGAGCTGTTTTTT. Supplemented by reference TRBV28 and TRBJ2-2, the full variable domain reads DVKVTQSSRYLVKRTGEKVFLECVQDMDHENMFWYRQDPGLGLRLIYFSYDVKMKEKGDIPEGYSVSREKKERFSLILESASTNQTSMYLCASSFGFPGLAGVRTGELFFGEGSRLTVL.

V and J are TRBV19 and TRBJ1-1, with no clear D. The CDR3 is made up of 14 amino acids. The germline V gene has CDR1 LNHDA and CDR2 SQIVND (reference sequence). V was clipped by 7 bases and J by 1 base, with 13 bases between them. Here the CDR3 DNA reads TGTGCCAGTATCCGAGCTGGTGGGAACACTGAAGCTTTCTTT. It codes for CASIRAGGNTEAFF.